This T cell receptor beta chain was obtained from a study of chemoradiotherapy in HPV16-positive cancers. The overall study: Candidate HPV-specific clones and shared TCR motifs came from a couple of HPV16-positive patients.

The CDR3 sequence is 14 residues long. Trimming took 5 bases from V and 5 from J, leaving 12 bases between them. Germline values: CDR1 LNHDA, CDR2 SQIVND (reference sequence). Findings of the study overall: For HPV16-positive patients, expanding HPV-responsive T cells associated with longer recurrence-free survival.

The protocol was immunoSEQ multiplex PCR, while the TCRdb copy is restricted to in-frame clones and leaves out a portion. The repertoire has fewer than 25,000 clones, more than 90% of them found once; the top ten carry 15% to 20%. With regard to this clone: Its target is unknown.

V and J are TRBV19 and TRBJ1-4, with D possibly matching TRBD1 (5 bases). This specimen was blood, taken from a patient who underwent chemoradiotherapy. The receptor comes from a human donor with HPV-associated anogenital cancer. The CDR3 here is CASSGTATNEKLFF. Here the CDR3 DNA reads TGTGCCAGTAGTGGGACCGCGACAAATGAAAAACTGTTTTTT.